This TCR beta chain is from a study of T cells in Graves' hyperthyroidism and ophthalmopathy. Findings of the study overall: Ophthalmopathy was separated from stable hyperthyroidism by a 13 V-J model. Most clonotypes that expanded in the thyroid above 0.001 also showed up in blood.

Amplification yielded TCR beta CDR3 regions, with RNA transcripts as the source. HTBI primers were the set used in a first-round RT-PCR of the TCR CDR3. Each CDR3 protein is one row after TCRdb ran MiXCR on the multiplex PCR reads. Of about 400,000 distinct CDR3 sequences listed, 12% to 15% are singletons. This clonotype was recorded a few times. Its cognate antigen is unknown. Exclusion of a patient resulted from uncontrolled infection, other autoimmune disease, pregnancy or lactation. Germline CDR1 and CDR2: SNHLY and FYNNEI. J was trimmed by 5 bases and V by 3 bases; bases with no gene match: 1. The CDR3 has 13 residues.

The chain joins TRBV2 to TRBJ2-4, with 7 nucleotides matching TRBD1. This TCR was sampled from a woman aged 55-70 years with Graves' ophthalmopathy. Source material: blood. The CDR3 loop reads CASSDRGQNIQYF. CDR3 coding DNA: TGTGCCAGCAGTGATAGGGGGCAAAACATTCAGTACTTC. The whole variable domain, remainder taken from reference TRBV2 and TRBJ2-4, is EPEVTQTPSHQVTQMGQEVILRCVPISNHLYFYWYRQILGQKVEFLVSFYNNEISEKSEIFDDQFSVERPDGSNFTLKIRSTKLEDSAMYFCASSDRGQNIQYFGAGTRLSVL.